This is a list of T cell receptor beta chains from one sample in a study of cytomegalovirus exposure and HLA in healthy donors. Method: immunoSEQ multiplex PCR; TCRdb's copy keeps in-frame clones and lacks some. The sample has tens of thousands of clones; 55% to 75% are singletons. What was sequenced was PBMCs. Every receptor here comes from a man under 40 in good health and CMV-seropositive. Each CDR3 is given with its conserved first and last residue. Fields, in order: V gene, clone size, CDR3 length, D gene, J gene, CDR3 DNA, CDR3 protein. The D gene is left open where the match is weak. The listing skips clone size in some rows; elsewhere it reads once, few, many or a size class.

>TRBV6-1|NA|15|NA|TRBJ2-5
TGTGCCAGCAGTGGGGGAAGGGGAGGAAAAGAGACCCAGTACTTC
CASSGGRGGKETQYF
>TRBV7-9|NA|15|NA|TRBJ1-5
TGTGCCAGCAGCTTAGTTATGGGTGGAACGGGGCCCCAGCATTTT
CASSLVMGGTGPQHF
>TRBV30|few|17|TRBD2|TRBJ2-3
TGTGCCTGGAGTGTACTGGGGTCTAGCGGGGTAGGAGATACGCAGTATTTT
CAWSVLGSSGVGDTQYF
>TRBV28|once|15|TRBD1|TRBJ2-7
TGTGCCAGCAGGACACCGGGACAGGGCTCCTACGAGCAGTACTTC
CASRTPGQGSYEQYF
>TRBV5-1|NA|16|NA|TRBJ2-3
TGCGCCAGCAGCTTGGCGGCAACGACAAGCACAGATACGCAGTATTTT
CASSLAATTSTDTQYF
>TRBV11-2|NA|13|NA|TRBJ1-4
TGTGCCAGCAGCAAGGGAGAGGATGAAAAACTGTTTTTT
CASSKGEDEKLFF
>TRBV18|NA|14|NA|TRBJ1-5
TGTGCCAGCTCACCACCCGGGGATGTTCAGCCCCAGCATTTT
CASSPPGDVQPQHF
>TRBV27|NA|15|TRBD2|TRBJ2-1
TGTGCCAGCAGTTTTAGACTAGCGGGATTACCTGAGCAGTTCTTC
CASSFRLAGLPEQFF
>TRBV5-8|NA|12|NA|TRBJ2-1
TGTGCCAGCAGCTTGCGGGGGATTGAGCAGTTCTTC
CASSLRGIEQFF
>TRBV20-1|once|11|NA|TRBJ1-1
TGCAGTGCTCGGGAGAACACTGAAGCTTTCTTT
CSARENTEAFF
>TRBV5-1|NA|14|TRBD1|TRBJ1-1
TGCGCCAGCAGCGCCACAGGGGCGAACACTGAAGCTTTCTTT
CASSATGANTEAFF
>TRBV29-1|few|14|NA|TRBJ1-1
TGCAGCGTTGAAATACCCCCAGGGTCCACTGAAGCTTTCTTT
CSVEIPPGSTEAFF